These 5 T cell receptor beta chains were sequenced from one sample in a study of cytomegalovirus exposure and HLA in healthy donors. This PCR relied on a set of 60 Vbeta primers and 13 Jbeta primers. Here immunoSEQ multiplex PCR was the method, and the copy in TCRdb shows in-frame clones only, minus some. Among about 130,000 clones listed, roughly a sixth were seen once. Sample: PBMCs. All receptors derive from a female donor in good health and CMV-seropositive.

This clone was counted between two and nine times. This rearrangement joins TRBV28 to TRBJ1-1; D may be TRBD1 (5 bases). The V end lost 1 base, the J end lost 11 bases, and 11 bases lay between the germline ends. CDR3 length equals 12 residues. The germline V gene encodes CDR1 MDHEN and CDR2 SYDVKM. In DNA, the CDR3 is TGTGCCAGCAGTTTATATCCAGGGCGGGCTTTCTTT. Its protein product is CASSLYPGRAFF.

This rearrangement joins TRBV18 to TRBJ1-2; 9 bases match TRBD1. Losses at the gene ends were 3 bases for V and 4 bases for J; bases not matched to a gene: 18. The CDR3 is 19 residues long. Germline-derived CDR1 and CDR2 are KGHSH and LQKENI. CDR3 region: CASSPQTASGQGMGYGYTF. The CDR3 nucleotides read TGTGCCAGCTCACCTCAGACCGCCTCGGGACAGGGTATGGGCTATGGCTACACCTTC.

The genes are TRBV2 and TRBJ1-2, with a weak D call TRBD1 (6 bases). This CDR3 is 12 amino acids long. In germline, CDR1 is SNHLY, CDR2 FYNNEI. Trimming stripped 6 bases from V and 4 bases from J, with 9 bases between. The CDR3, as DNA: TGTGCCAGCAGGGCACAGGGCTATGGCTACACCTTC. This gives the protein CASRAQGYGYTF.

The chain carries TRBV9 and TRBJ2-4; D unclear. This CDR3 region has 14 residues. Trimming removed 0 bases from V and 0 bases from J, with 4 bases in between. Germline V gene sequence: CDR1 SGDLS, CDR2 YYNGEE. CDR3 protein: CASSVDGAKNIQYF. The CDR3 bases are TGTGCCAGCAGCGTAGACGGAGCCAAAAACATTCAGTACTTC.

This clone was counted only a few times. CDR3 residues: CASRKTGFSDTQYF. In nucleotides, the CDR3 is TGTGCCAGCAGGAAGACAGGGTTTTCAGATACGCAGTATTTT. The chain has TRBV6-6 and TRBJ2-3, with 7 bases lining up with TRBD1. V gave up 6 bases and J gave up 4 bases; unmatched junction bases: 7. Germline V gene lookup returns CDR1 MNHNY and CDR2 SVGAGI (reference sequence). The CDR3 loop spans 14 amino acids.